Below, 2 T cell receptor beta chains from the same sample are listed, as sequenced in a study of blood T cell repertoires in COVID-19. Assay used: immunoSEQ multiplex PCR; TCRdb lists only in-frame clones, some missing. The table has 90,000 or so clones, approximately 89% seen once. The sequenced sample consisted of peripheral blood. These receptors all come from an elderly woman with active COVID-19.

This chain uses TRBV9 with TRBJ2-7; tentatively, D is TRBD1 (6 bases). V lost 0 bases, J lost 4 bases, and 26 bases lay in between. The length of the CDR3 is 19 residues. The germline V gene encodes CDR1 SGDLS and CDR2 YYNGEE. The CDR3 region is CASSVAAPPWGPPGYEQYF. The CDR3 bases are TGTGCCAGCAGCGTAGCGGCCCCCCCCTGGGGGCCCCCGGGGTACGAGCAGTACTTC. The full variable domain, rest sourced from reference TRBV9 and TRBJ2-7, is DSGVTQTPKHLITATGQRVTLRCSPRSGDLSVYWYQQSLDQGLQFLIQYYNGEERAKGNILERFSAQQFPDLHSELNLSSLELGDSALYFCASSVAAPPWGPPGYEQYFGPGTRLTVT.

The chain has TRBV5-1 and TRBJ2-3; TRBD2 is a possible D gene (5 bases). Germline V gene data show CDR1 as SGHRS and CDR2 as YFSETQ. V lost 0 bases to trimming and J lost 5 bases, with 10 bases between them. The length of the CDR3 is 14 residues. The CDR3 nucleotides are TGCGCCAGCAGCTTGGTATTGGCGGGAGATACGCAGTATTTT. Its translation is CASSLVLAGDTQYF.